This T cell receptor beta chain originates from a study of shared clonotypes between healthy human individuals (dated by TCRdb to between 2020 and 2021). For the study in its entirety: Three men and a couple of women, aged 18 to 49 years, made up the cohort. For each donor, CD4 naive and CD4 memory were each given three plates, CD8 naive was given two plates, and CD8 memory was given one plate. Leukapheresis yielded between about 0.8 and 8.9 billion PBMCs per donor. To increase sequencing depth and limit assay-specific biases, TCR repertoire library preparation and sequencing were carried out by different laboratories using diverse techniques. Blood TCR repertoires of about 5 healthy adults were deeply sequenced to estimate repertoire size and the extent of clonotype sharing between individuals.

CDR1 is given as SEHNR and CDR2 as FQNEAQ, both from the germline V gene (reference sequence). The CDR3 contains 17 residues, cysteine and phenylalanine counted. Only the CDR3 DNA is retained, 51 bases long and in frame from the first base. Deletion took 1 base off V and 8 bases off J, with a span of 22 bases between the germline ends. TCR CDR3 regions were amplified from genomic DNA by multiplex PCR using the deep immunoSEQ assay. Genomic DNA extracted from each cell subset was distributed evenly over all wells of several immunoSEQ 96-well plates, and each plate served as one replicate. Each replicate PCR for sorted subsets received around 200 ng genomic DNA, equal to about 30,000 T cell genomes. Purified libraries were quantified with a Qubit 3.0 fluorometer, sized on a Bioanalyzer 2100, and re-quantified with the KAPA Library Quantification kit. Each immunoSEQ 96-well plate was sequenced on its own single-read 150-cycle Illumina NextSeq 550 flow cell. Under the source paper's analysis protocol: The immunoSEQ output contained only junctional sequences without quality scores, so filtering could not match that applied to full-length reads. To assign V/J genes and CDR3, sequences were annotated using PyIR, a Python wrapper for IgBLAST v1.9, with IMGT germline references. Reads with weak V/J assignments (E-value above 1e-6), missing CDR3, stop codons, out-of-frame junctions, or ambiguous translated residues were removed. V3J clonotypes were defined as sequences sharing the same inferred V gene, J gene, and CDR3 amino acid sequence. Percentage overlap between repertoires was computed as shared unique clonotypes divided by the size of the smaller repertoire. RTK rarefaction, the Chao1 estimator, and Recon v2.1 estimates of unobserved clonotypes were used to assess repertoire richness. Generation probabilities were computed with OLGA for all TCRbeta clonotypes obtained by the gDNA method from four donors. TCRdb obtained this table from immuneACCESS and retained in-frame rearrangements with V and J assigned. These tables miss some clones; where compared with another copy, unresolved V genes account for less than half of the shortfall, and the remainder is unexplained. The V and J calls and clone size are taken from that table; D and trimming were inferred from the DNA. Within this sample are a few hundred thousand clones, with 65% of them counted one time only. The biggest ten clones account for roughly 10% of the sample.

This clone was seen only once. The antigen it binds to is not known. Per-nucleotide qualities are absent, and no much larger clonotype sits a single base away. The donors were healthy, HIV-negative adults with no recently reported acute infections or vaccinations. Every donor was a Caucasian adult residing in Nashville, Tennessee, USA. Magnetic negative selection was used to enrich CD4+ T cells, after which naive cells were positively selected on CD45RA and the negative fraction became the memory subset. Blood was obtained by leukapheresis, after which PBMCs were separated by Ficoll-Histopaque density gradient centrifugation and cryopreserved in liquid nitrogen vapor phase. Analytical flow cytometry was used to check the purity and quantity of every magnetically sorted T cell population. Genomic DNA was isolated from each sorted fraction and quantified by UV absorbance on a Nanodrop 2000c. What the authors observed across the whole study: Rarefaction of sorted-subset datasets indicated incomplete sequencing despite the large sequencing depth. Sharing across four donors was observed for around 5% of naive CD4, about 4% of naive CD8, over 2% of memory CD4, and about 0.39% of memory CD8 clonotypes. Because the study included a small number of donors, the genetic and exposure-history diversity represented was limited. Estimated clonotype richness was generally larger for naive than for memory subsets. Sampling was restricted to blood, and TCR repertoires in tissues likely differ from the TCR repertoires found in blood. Compared with non-shared clonotypes, the clonotypes found in all four sorted-subset donors had higher generation probabilities. Pairwise subsampling indicated that sequencing depth was expected to affect the degree of clonotype sharing among donors.

This clonotype originated in a man aged 25 to 40 in good health. The V and J segments used are TRBV7-9 and TRBJ2-3, with the D gene uncertain. Sequencing used memory CD4+ T cells sorted from blood. The cell subset or site label of this sample denotes: CD45RA-negative fraction. The CDR3: CASSLEGLSIILGTQYF. In nucleotide form, the sequence is TGTGCCAGCAGCTTAGAGGGCCTTTCTATCATTCTGGGTACGCAGTATTTT.